This T cell receptor (beta chain) originates from a study of tumor-infiltrating lymphocytes in localized non-small cell lung cancer. About the study: Patients included smokers and never-smokers with various histologies, some sampled after neoadjuvant chemotherapy. Resected tumor was paired with non-adjacent uninvolved lung from the same patient.

The V end was cut by 5 bases, the J end by 6 bases, with 7 bases between. CDR3 size: 10 residues. In germline, CDR1 is SQVTM, CDR2 ANQGSEA. Overall study results and limits: Not all patients were TCR sequenced, owing to tissue quantity. Technical variation could not be separated from intratumor heterogeneity here.

This clone was found a few times. Its target is not known. The method was immunoSEQ multiplex PCR; TCRdb's version includes in-frame clones alone and lacks a portion of them. The repertoire consists of some 10,000 clones, with roughly 71% occurring once and the leading ten covering around 21%. The sample comprised lung tumor tissue. This chain uses TRBV29-1 with TRBJ1-1; no firm D call. This receptor was taken from a human donor with non-small cell lung cancer. The CDR3 sequence is CSVRSPEAFF. The DNA of the CDR3 is TGCAGCGTTCGTTCACCTGAAGCTTTCTTT.